This T cell receptor (beta chain) was sequenced during a study of monozygotic twins with inflammatory bowel disease. TCRdb processed the 5' RACE reads again and assigns one entry to each CDR3 protein, with no DNA. The sample has more than 300,000 distinct CDR3 sequences. On this clonotype: The antigen remains unidentified.

RNA in its total form was extracted from whole blood, and T cells were not sorted. Findings and limits, study-wide: IBD-affected twins scored below their healthy co-twins in TCRbeta diversity (inverse Simpson).

Sample: blood. The TCR comes from a human donor with ulcerative colitis or Crohn's disease, or a healthy co-twin of an affected twin (not recorded which).

The CDR3: CASSTGTSGRVNEQFF. The chain combines TRBV7-7 with TRBJ2-1; no DNA is available, so the TRBD2 call from TCRdb remains unchecked. The CDR3 runs 16 residues. Looked up from germline, CDR1 is SSHAT and CDR2 is FNYEAQ (reference sequence).